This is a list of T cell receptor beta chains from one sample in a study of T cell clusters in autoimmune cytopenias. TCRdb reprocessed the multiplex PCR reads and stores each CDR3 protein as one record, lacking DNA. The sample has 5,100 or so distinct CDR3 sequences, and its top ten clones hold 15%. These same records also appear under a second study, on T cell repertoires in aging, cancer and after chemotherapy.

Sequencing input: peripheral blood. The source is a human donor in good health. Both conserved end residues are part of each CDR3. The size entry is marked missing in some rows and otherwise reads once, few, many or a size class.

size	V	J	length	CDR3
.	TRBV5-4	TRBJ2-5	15	CASSLRHRSIETQYF
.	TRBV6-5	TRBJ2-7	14	CASRGQGAKNEQYF
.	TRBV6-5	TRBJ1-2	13	CASSGVSNYGYTF
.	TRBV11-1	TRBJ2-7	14	CASSLGLATYEQYF
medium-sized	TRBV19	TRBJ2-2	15	CASNILGGDTGELFF
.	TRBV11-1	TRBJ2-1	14	CASSLRTPRDEQFF
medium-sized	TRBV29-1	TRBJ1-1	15	CSVTGENGANTEAFF
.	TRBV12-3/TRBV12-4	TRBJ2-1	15	CASSLRGSSYNEQFF
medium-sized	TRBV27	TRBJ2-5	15	CASSPDSGGRETQYF
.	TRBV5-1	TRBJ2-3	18	CASSYLIPGTGLTDTQYF
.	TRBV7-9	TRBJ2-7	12	CASSQDYRQQYF
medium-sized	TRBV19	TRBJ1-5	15	CASSTGQGWGQPQHF
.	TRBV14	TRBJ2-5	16	CASSRLGGQGQETQYF
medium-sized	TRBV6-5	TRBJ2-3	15	CASSRRQGGTDTQYF
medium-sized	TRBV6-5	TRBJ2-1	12	CASRAPGNEQFF
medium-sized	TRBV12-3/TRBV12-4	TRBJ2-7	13	CASGAGGGYEQYF
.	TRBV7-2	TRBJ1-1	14	CASSLGPGDTEAFF
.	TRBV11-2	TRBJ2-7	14	CASSTGTGGYEQYF
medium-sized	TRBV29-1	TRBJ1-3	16	CSVERGGLSRGNTIYF
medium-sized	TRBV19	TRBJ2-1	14	CASSPGQLYNEQFF
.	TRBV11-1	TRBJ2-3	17	CASSLAVTSGGADTQYF
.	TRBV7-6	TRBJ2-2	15	CASSIGQGPAGELFF
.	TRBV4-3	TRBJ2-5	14	CASSQAGGKETQYF